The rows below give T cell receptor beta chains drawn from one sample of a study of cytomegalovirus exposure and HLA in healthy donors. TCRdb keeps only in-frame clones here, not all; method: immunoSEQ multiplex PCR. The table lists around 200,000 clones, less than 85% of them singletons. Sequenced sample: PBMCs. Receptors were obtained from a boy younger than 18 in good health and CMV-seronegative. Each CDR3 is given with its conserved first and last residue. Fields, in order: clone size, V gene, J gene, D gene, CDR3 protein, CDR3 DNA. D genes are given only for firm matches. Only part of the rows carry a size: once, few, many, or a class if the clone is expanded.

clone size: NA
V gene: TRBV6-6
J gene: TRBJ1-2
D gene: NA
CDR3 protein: CASSYRTDLNYGYTF
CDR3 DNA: TGTGCCAGCAGTTATAGGACAGATCTTAACTATGGCTACACCTTC

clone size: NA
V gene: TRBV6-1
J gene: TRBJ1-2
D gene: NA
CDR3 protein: CASSGRQQANYGYTF
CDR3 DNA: TGTGCCAGCAGTGGAAGACAGCAAGCTAACTATGGCTACACCTTC

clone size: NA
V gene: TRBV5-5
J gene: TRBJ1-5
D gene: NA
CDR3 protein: CASSGASSSALNQPQHF
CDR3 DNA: TGTGCCAGCAGCGGGGCCTCCTCGTCGGCCCTGAATCAGCCCCAGCATTTT

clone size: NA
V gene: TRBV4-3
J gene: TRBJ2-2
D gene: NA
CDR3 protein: CASSQDDGGGELALNTGELFF
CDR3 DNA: TGCGCCAGCAGCCAAGATGACGGGGGTGGGGAGCTGGCGTTGAACACCGGGGAGCTGTTTTTT

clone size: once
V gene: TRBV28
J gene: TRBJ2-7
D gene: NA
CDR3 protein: CASSLPSGYEQYF
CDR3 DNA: TGTGCCAGCAGTTTACCCAGCGGCTACGAGCAGTACTTC

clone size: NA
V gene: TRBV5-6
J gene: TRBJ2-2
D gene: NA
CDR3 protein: CASSLVILTGELFF
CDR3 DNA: TGTGCCAGCAGCTTGGTGATACTCACCGGGGAGCTGTTTTTT

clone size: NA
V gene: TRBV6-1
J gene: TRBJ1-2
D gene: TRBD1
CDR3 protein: CASSSTGGEPYGYTF
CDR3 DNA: TGTGCCAGCAGTTCGACAGGGGGTGAACCCTATGGCTACACCTTC

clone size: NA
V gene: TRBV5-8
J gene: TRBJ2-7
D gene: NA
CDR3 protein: CASSWGGTSYEQYF
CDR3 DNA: TGTGCCAGCAGCTGGGGGGGCACTTCCTACGAGCAGTACTTC

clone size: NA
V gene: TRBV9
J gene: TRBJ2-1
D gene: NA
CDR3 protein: CASSVETSSNEQLF
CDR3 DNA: TGTGCCAGCAGCGTCGAAACTAGCTCCAATGAGCAGCTCTTC

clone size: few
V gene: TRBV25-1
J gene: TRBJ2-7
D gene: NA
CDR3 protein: CASSESHYEQYF
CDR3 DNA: TGTGCCAGCAGTGAATCCCACTACGAGCAGTACTTC

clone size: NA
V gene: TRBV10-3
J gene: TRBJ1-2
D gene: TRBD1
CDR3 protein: CAIRGTGIGNYGYTF
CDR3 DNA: TGTGCCATCAGGGGGACAGGAATCGGGAACTATGGCTACACCTTC

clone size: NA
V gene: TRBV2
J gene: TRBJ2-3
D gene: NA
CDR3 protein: CASAVGAEGSDTQYF
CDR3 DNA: TGTGCCAGTGCGGTCGGGGCGGAGGGTTCGGATACGCAGTATTTT

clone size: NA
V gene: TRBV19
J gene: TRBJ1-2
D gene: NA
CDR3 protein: CASGQTSYGYTF
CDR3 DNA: TGTGCCAGCGGACAGACCTCCTATGGCTACACCTTC

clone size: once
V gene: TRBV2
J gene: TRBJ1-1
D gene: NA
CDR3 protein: CASSEVGQGLTMNTEAFF
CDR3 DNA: TGTGCCAGCAGTGAAGTTGGGCAGGGGCTAACCATGAACACTGAAGCTTTCTTT

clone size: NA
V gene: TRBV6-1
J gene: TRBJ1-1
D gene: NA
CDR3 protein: CASSGTLGDTEAFF
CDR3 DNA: TGTGCCAGCAGTGGGACTTTGGGAGACACTGAAGCTTTCTTT

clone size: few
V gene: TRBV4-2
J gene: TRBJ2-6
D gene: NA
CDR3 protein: CASSPSNGGSSGANVLTF
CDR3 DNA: TGTGCCAGCAGCCCTTCCAACGGCGGTAGCTCTGGGGCCAACGTCCTGACTTTC

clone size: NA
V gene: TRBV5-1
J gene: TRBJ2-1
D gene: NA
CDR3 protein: CASSRNSGRNEQFF
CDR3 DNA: TGCGCCAGCAGCCGTAACTCCGGGAGAAATGAGCAGTTCTTC

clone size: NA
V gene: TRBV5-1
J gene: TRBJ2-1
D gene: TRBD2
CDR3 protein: CASSLGAGMGNRRSLGHNEQFF
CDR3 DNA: TGCGCCAGCAGCTTGGGAGCGGGGATGGGGAATCGGAGGTCGTTGGGACACAATGAGCAGTTCTTC

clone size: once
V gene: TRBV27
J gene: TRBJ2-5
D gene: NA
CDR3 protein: CASTPGTQFGETQYF
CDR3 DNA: TGTGCCAGCACCCCCGGGACACAATTTGGAGAGACCCAGTACTTC

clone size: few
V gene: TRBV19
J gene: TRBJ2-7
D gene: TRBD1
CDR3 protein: CASSMDRGYEQYF
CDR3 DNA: TGTGCCAGTAGTATGGACAGGGGCTACGAGCAGTACTTC

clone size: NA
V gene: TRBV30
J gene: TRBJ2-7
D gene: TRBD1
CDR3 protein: CAWSADRVSYEQYF
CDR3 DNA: TGTGCCTGGAGTGCCGACAGGGTCTCCTACGAGCAGTACTTC

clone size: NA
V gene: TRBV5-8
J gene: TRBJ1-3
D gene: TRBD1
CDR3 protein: CASSGGQAYSGNTIYF
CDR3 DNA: TGTGCCAGCAGCGGGGGACAGGCCTACTCTGGAAACACCATATATTTT

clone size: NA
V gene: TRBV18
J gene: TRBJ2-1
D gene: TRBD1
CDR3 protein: CASSPPLGTGGGSEQFF
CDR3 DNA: TGTGCCAGCTCACCACCTTTAGGGACAGGGGGTGGAAGTGAGCAGTTCTTC

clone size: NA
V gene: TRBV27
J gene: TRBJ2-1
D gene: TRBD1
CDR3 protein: CASSPFLGGQAYNEQFF
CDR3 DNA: TGTGCCAGCAGTCCTTTCCTGGGGGGACAGGCCTACAATGAGCAGTTCTTC

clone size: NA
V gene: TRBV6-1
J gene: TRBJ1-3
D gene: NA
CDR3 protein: CASRPNTVSGNTIYF
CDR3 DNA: TGTGCCAGCAGACCCAATACAGTCTCTGGAAACACCATATATTTT

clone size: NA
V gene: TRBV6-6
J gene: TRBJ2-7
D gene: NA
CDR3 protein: CASSSEQYEQYF
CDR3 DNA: TGTGCCAGCAGTTCCGAACAGTACGAGCAGTACTTC

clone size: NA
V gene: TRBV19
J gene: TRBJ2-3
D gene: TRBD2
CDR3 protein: CASSIVGTTTDTQYF
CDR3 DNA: TGTGCCAGTAGTATAGTCGGGACTACCACAGATACGCAGTATTTT

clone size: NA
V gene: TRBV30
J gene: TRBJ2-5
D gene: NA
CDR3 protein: CAWSDYRETQYF
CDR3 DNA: TGTGCCTGGAGTGACTACCGGGAGACCCAGTACTTC

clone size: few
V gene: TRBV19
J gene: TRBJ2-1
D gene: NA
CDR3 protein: CASSIGGFINEQFF
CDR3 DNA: TGTGCCAGTAGTATAGGAGGCTTTATAAATGAGCAGTTCTTC

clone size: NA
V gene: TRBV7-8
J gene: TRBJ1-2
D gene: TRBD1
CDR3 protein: CASSLGFLGQGAGYGYTF
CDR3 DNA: TGTGCCAGCAGCTTAGGGTTCCTGGGACAGGGGGCAGGGTATGGCTACACCTTC

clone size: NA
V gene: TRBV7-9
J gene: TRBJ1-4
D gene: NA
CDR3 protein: CASSAGETTNEKLFF
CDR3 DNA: TGTGCCAGCAGCGCTGGGGAGACAACTAATGAAAAACTGTTTTTT

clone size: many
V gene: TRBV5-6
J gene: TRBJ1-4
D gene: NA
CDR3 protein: CASSLGRATNEKLFF
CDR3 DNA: TGTGCCAGCAGCTTGGGCAGGGCAACTAATGAAAAACTGTTTTTT

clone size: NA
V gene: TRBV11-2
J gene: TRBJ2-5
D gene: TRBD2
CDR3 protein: CASSRPGGETQYF
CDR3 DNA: TGTGCCAGCAGCCGCCCGGGAGGGGAGACCCAGTACTTC

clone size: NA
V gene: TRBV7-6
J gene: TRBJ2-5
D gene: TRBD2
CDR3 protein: CASSPRLAGGQETQYF
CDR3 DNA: TGTGCCAGCAGCCCAAGACTAGCGGGGGGGCAAGAGACCCAGTACTTC

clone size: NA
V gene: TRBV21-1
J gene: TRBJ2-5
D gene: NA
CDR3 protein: CASSPGQDEETQYF
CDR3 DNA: TGTGCCAGCAGTCCGGGACAGGATGAAGAGACCCAGTACTTC

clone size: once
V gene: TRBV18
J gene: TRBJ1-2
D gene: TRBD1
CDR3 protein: CASSRLDRANYGYTF
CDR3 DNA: TGTGCCAGCTCACGCCTAGACAGGGCAAACTATGGCTACACCTTC

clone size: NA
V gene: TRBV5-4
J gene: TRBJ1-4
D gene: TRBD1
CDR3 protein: CASSLQGTNEKLFF
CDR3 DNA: TGTGCCAGCAGCCTACAGGGGACTAATGAAAAACTGTTTTTT

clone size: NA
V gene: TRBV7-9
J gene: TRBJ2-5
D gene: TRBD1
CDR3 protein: CASSLDRDRGETQYF
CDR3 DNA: TGTGCCAGCAGCTTAGACCGGGACAGGGGAGAGACCCAGTACTTC

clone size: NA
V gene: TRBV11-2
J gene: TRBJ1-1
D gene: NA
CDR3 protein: CASSSRERNTEAFF
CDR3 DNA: TGTGCCAGCAGCTCCCGAGAACGGAACACTGAAGCTTTCTTT

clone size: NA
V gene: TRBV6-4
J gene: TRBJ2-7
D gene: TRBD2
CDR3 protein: CASSLLAGSIHEQYF
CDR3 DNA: TGTGCCAGCAGCCTATTAGCGGGAAGTATCCACGAGCAGTACTTC

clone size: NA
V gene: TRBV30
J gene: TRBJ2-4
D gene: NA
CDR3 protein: CAWSAMLEAKNIQYF
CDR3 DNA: TGTGCCTGGAGTGCTATGCTGGAGGCCAAAAACATTCAGTACTTC